This TCR beta chain was sequenced for a study of CD8 T cells in ankylosing spondylitis. Quantitative 5'-RACE was performed with molecular barcodes, and it yielded the TCR beta libraries. In TCRdb, the 5' RACE reads were re-called with MiXCR into one record per CDR3 protein. Of 470,000 or so distinct CDR3 sequences listed, around 26% are singletons. The length of the CDR3 is 15 residues. Deletions cut 2 bases from V and 5 bases from J, with 13 bases between. CDR1 MNHNS and CDR2 SASEGT come from the germline V gene. Only one count was recorded for this clonotype. The antigen is undetermined. The study's findings and limits: The authors reported significant enrichment of disease-linked clones in matched ankylosing spondylitis synovial fluid. Ankylosing spondylitis blood appeared to carry a characteristic TCR beta motif of 7 or 8 highly homologous variants. Reports of some motif variants in reactive arthritis synovial fluid and blood predate this one.

The sample taken for sequencing was blood, either unsorted or a sorted T cell fraction (not recorded which). This sequence was found in a male donor with ankylosing spondylitis. The chain is built from TRBV6-1 and TRBJ1-5, with D unresolved. The CDR3 DNA reads as TGTGCCAGCAGTGAATATTGGGGTGAAGATCAGCCCCAGCATTTT. Translated: CASSEYWGEDQPQHF.